A selection of T cell receptor beta chains follows, all from one sample in a study of shared clonotypes between healthy human individuals. The repertoire was sequenced with immunoSEQ multiplex PCR; TCRdb's copy has only in-frame clones and lacks some. The sample consists of 2 million to 2.5 million clones, 90% to 95% of them appearing once. The source material was naive CD4+ T cells from PBMCs. The receptors shown here come from a young man in good health. Some clones in this sample may be carry-over from other donors' samples. Each CDR3 is given with its conserved first and last residue.

j_gene | v_gene | CDR3aa
TRBJ1-4 | TRBV9 | CASSSRTGGNEKLFF
TRBJ2-2 | TRBV4-1 | CASSQESNTPKGELFF
TRBJ1-1 | TRBV7-2 | CASSLVRGLNTEAFF
TRBJ2-7 | TRBV29-1 | CSVEGAGASYEQYF
TRBJ2-1 | TRBV5-6 | CASSRGTSGYNEQFF
TRBJ1-1 | TRBV29-1 | CSVETGGDTEAFF
TRBJ2-5 | TRBV4-2 | CASSRGLKETQYF
TRBJ2-7 | TRBV21-1 | CASSRDREMVSYEQYF
TRBJ2-5 | TRBV5-1 | CASSPTTGQETQYF
TRBJ1-1 | TRBV6-1 | CASSARVGTEAFF
TRBJ2-3 | TRBV4-3 | CASSPRTGATDTQYF
TRBJ2-7 | TRBV27 | CASSFVGPGEQYF
TRBJ1-1 | TRBV11-2 | CASSLIQGASVDTEAFF
TRBJ1-2 | TRBV2 | CASSDGGSNYGYTF
TRBJ2-3 | TRBV30 | CAWRSSNLKDTQYF
TRBJ1-1 | TRBV11-2 | CASSFTLNTEAFF
TRBJ2-4 | TRBV27 | CASSVYGPGANIQYF
TRBJ1-3 | TRBV28 | CASSFPPRGNTIYF
TRBJ2-1 | TRBV29-1 | CSVEWEKYNEQFF
TRBJ1-1 | TRBV15 | CATSRPPWSNTEAFF